The 9 T cell receptor beta chains reported below all come from one sample, sequenced in a study of cytomegalovirus exposure and HLA in healthy donors. Primers: 60 Vbeta forward and 13 Jbeta reverse. Sequencing was performed with immunoSEQ multiplex PCR; in TCRdb, only in-frame clones are kept and a portion is missing. The sample gives about 130,000 clones, about four fifths of which show up once; over 3% is in the top ten. Sample: PBMCs. These receptors came from a woman in her thirties or forties in good health and CMV-seronegative.

J is TRBJ2-7 and V is TRBV9; D unresolved. Germline-derived CDR1 and CDR2 are SGDLS and YYNGEE. The V and J ends lost 2 bases and 8 bases respectively, with 11 bases between them. The CDR3 covers 12 residues. For the CDR3, the DNA is TGTGCCAGCAGCGTTGGTGCGGAGAAGCAGTACTTC. Translated, it gives CASSVGAEKQYF.

The DNA for the CDR3 is TGCGCCAGCAGCTTCGAAGACAGGGCGGCAGATACGCAGTATTTT. Encoded protein: CASSFEDRAADTQYF. The J gene is TRBJ2-3, the V gene TRBV5-1, with 7 nucleotides matching TRBD1. With 2 bases clipped from V and 4 bases from J, the junction kept 7 bases outside the gene matches. Per germline, CDR1 SGHRS and CDR2 YFSETQ. This CDR3 is built from 15 residues. The full variable domain, completed using reference TRBV5-1 and TRBJ2-3, is KAGVTQTPRYLIKTRGQQVTLSCSPISGHRSVSWYQQTPGQGLQFLFEYFSETQRNKGNFPGRFSGRQFSNSRSEMNVSTLELGDSALYLCASSFEDRAADTQYFGPGTRLTVL.

CDR3 bases: TGTGCCAGTAGAGGGACAGTAGGCACTGAAGCTTTCTTT. This encodes CASRGTVGTEAFF. This rearrangement joins TRBV19 to TRBJ1-1; TRBD1 agrees at 7 bases. The CDR3 runs 13 residues. Germline-derived CDR1 and CDR2 are LNHDA and SQIVND (reference sequence). V lost 6 bases to trimming and J lost 4 bases; unmatched junction nucleotides: 5.

V is TRBV5-6 and J is TRBJ2-7; 8 bases agree with TRBD2. Germline V lookup: CDR1 SGHDT, CDR2 YYEEEE. There are 14 residues in the CDR3. Losses at the gene ends were 0 bases for V and 7 bases for J; bases not matched to a gene: 6. CDR3 region: CASSLGAGAREQYF. For the CDR3, the DNA is TGTGCCAGCAGCTTGGGAGCGGGGGCTCGGGAGCAGTACTTC.

This clone was detected only a few times. J is TRBJ1-5 and V is TRBV4-3, with unresolved D. The V gene lost 4 bases and the J gene lost 2 bases, with 9 bases spanning the gap. CDR1 and CDR2 (germline): LGHNA, YSLEER. The CDR3 consists of 14 residues. The CDR3 nucleotides are TGCGCCAGCAGCCTAGGCGGAGGCAATCAGCCCCAGCATTTT. Its translation is CASSLGGGNQPQHF.

The chain uses TRBV2 and TRBJ1-5; D gene uncertain. The CDR3 length is 11 residues. Per the germline V gene, CDR1 is SNHLY and CDR2 is FYNNEI. V was trimmed by 4 bases and J by 8 bases, leaving 6 bases between them. CDR3 protein: CASSVSEPQHF. In DNA form, the CDR3 reads TGTGCCAGCAGTGTAAGCGAGCCCCAGCATTTT.

J is TRBJ2-7 and V is TRBV5-4, with 8 bases lining up with TRBD1. The germline CDR1 and CDR2 sequences are SGHNT and YYREEE (reference sequence). V shed 0 bases and J 5 bases; nucleotides not matched to a gene: 4. The CDR3 sequence is 14 residues long. This chain's CDR3 is CASSLAGGADEQYF. As DNA, the CDR3 is TGTGCCAGCAGCTTGGCAGGGGGCGCGGACGAGCAGTACTTC.

The gene calls are TRBV5-1 and TRBJ2-3, with D perhaps TRBD1 (6 bases). The CDR3 totals 15 residues. Germline-derived CDR1 and CDR2 are SGHRS and YFSETQ. Trimming stripped 6 bases from V and 0 bases from J, with 14 bases between. CDR3 loop: CASNRDTPSTDTQYF. The CDR3 coding sequence is TGCGCCAGCAACCGGGACACCCCTAGCACAGATACGCAGTATTTT.

This clone was found a few times. The J gene is TRBJ1-1, the V gene TRBV7-9; TRBD1 matches 7 bases. V was clipped by 6 bases and J by 3 bases; unmatched bases: 7. Germline V gene sequence: CDR1 SEHNR, CDR2 FQNEAQ (reference sequence). The CDR3 runs to 14 residues. The CDR3: CASRDQGDYTEAFF. CDR3 coding DNA: TGTGCCAGCAGGGACCAGGGGGATTACACTGAAGCTTTCTTT. Complete variable domain (other parts from reference TRBV7-9 and TRBJ1-1): DTGVSQNPRHKITKRGQNVTFRCDPISEHNRLYWYRQTLGQGPEFLTYFQNEAQLEKSRLLSDRFSAERPKGSFSTLEIQRTEQGDSAMYLCASRDQGDYTEAFFGQGTRLTVV.